This T cell receptor (beta chain) was recorded in a study of CD8 T cells in Susac syndrome. Points from the study as a whole: The relatively small number of individuals in the TCR sequencing and HLA analysis was acknowledged by the study.

Worth noting for this clonotype: The antigen remains unidentified.

Per the germline V gene, CDR1 is SGHNT and CDR2 is YYREEE (reference sequence). Losses at the gene ends were 0 bases for V and 7 bases for J; bases not matched to a gene: 9. The CDR3 runs 15 residues. It was with random hexamers that 0.5 to 1 ug RNA was reverse transcribed. A multiplex approach, immunoSEQ multiplex PCR, amplified TCR beta CDR3 across 54 Vbeta and 13 Jbeta. TCRdb used MiXCR to reprocess the immunoSEQ multiplex PCR reads, holding one entry per CDR3 protein. In the table there are approximately 160,000 distinct CDR3 sequences, roughly 95% of which are singletons. The TCR originated in a human donor in good health. The sequencing sample was made of CD4+ T cells from PBMCs. The rearrangement uses TRBV5-4 and TRBJ2-7; 8 nucleotides agree with TRBD1. In DNA form, the CDR3 reads TGTGCCAGCAGCTTGGATCTCCAGGGGGCAGGTGAGCAGTACTTC. This gives the protein CASSLDLQGAGEQYF.